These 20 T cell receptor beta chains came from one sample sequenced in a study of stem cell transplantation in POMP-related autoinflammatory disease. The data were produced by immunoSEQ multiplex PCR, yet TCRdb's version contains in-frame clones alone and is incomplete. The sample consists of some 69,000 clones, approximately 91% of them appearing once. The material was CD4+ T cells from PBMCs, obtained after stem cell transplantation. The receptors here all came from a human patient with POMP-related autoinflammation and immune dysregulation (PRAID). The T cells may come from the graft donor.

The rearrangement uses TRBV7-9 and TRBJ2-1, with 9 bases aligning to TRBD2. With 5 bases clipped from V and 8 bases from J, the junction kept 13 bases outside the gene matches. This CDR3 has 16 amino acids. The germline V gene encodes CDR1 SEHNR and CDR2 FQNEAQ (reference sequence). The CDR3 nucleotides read TGTGCCAGCAGCCCCAGGGGTAGCGGGGGTTTTTATGAGCAGTTCTTC. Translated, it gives CASSPRGSGGFYEQFF.

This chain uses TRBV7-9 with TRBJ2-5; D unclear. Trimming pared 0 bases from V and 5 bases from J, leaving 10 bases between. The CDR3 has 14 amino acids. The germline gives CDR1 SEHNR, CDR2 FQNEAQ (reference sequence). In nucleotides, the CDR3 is TGTGCCAGCAGCTTAGCGGTGGCCGGGGAGACCCAGTACTTC. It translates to CASSLAVAGETQYF.

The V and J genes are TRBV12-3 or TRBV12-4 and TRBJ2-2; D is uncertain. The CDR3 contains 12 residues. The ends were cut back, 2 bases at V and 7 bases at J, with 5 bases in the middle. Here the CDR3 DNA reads TGTGCCAGCAGTTTACAGATCGGGGAGCTGTTTTTT. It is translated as CASSLQIGELFF.

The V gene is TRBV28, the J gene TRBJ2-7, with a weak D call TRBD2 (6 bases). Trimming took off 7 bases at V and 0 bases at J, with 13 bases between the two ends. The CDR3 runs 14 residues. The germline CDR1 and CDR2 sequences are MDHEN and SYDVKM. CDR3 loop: CASIQTRGSYEQYF. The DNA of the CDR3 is TGTGCCAGCATCCAGACTAGGGGCTCCTACGAGCAGTACTTC.

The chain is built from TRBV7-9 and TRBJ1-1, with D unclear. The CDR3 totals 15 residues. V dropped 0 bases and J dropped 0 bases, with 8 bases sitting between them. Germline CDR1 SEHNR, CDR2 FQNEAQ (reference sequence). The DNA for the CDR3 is TGTGCCAGCAGCTTAGCTTTGGGGTTGAACACTGAAGCTTTCTTT. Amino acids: CASSLALGLNTEAFF.

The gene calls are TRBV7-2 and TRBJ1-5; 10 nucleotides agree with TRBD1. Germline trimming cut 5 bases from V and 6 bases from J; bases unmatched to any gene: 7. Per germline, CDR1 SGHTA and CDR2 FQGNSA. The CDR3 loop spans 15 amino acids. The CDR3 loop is CASSQTGGAGQPQHF. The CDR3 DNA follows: TGTGCCAGCAGCCAGACAGGGGGCGCCGGTCAGCCCCAGCATTTT.

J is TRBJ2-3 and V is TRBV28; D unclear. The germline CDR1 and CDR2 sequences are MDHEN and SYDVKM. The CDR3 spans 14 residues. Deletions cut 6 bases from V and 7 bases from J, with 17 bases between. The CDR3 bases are TGTGCCAGCAGCAGGACGGTCCTGGGGAATACGCAGTATTTT. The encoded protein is CASSRTVLGNTQYF.

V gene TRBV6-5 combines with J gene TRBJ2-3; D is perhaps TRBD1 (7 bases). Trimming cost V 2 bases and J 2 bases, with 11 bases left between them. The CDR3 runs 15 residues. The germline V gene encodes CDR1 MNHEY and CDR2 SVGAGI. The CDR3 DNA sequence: TGTGCCAGCAGTTACCGACAGGGACTCACAGATACGCAGTATTTT. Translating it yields CASSYRQGLTDTQYF.

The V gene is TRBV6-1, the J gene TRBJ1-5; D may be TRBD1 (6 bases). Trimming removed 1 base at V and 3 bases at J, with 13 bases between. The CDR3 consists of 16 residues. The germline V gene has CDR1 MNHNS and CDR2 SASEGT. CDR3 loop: CASSEVIDRPNQPQHF. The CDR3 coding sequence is TGTGCCAGCAGTGAAGTAATAGACAGGCCCAATCAGCCCCAGCATTTT.

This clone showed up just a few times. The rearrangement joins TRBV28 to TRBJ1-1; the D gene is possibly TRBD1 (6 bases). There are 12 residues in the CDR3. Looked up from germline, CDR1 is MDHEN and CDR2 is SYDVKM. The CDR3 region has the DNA TGTGCGGGGGGCAGGAGGAACACTGAAGCTTTCTTT. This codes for CAGGRRNTEAFF.

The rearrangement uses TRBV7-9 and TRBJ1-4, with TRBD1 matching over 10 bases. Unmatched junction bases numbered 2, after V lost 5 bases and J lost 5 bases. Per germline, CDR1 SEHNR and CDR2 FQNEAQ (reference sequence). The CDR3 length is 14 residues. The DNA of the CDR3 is TGTGCCAGCAGCCCGGACAGGGGGAATGAAAAACTGTTTTTT. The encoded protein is CASSPDRGNEKLFF.

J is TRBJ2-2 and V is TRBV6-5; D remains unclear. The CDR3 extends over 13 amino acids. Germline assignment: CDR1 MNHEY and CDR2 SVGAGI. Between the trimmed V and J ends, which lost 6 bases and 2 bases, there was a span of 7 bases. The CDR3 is CASRTANTGELFF. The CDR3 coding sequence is TGTGCCAGCAGAACAGCAAACACCGGGGAGCTGTTTTTT.

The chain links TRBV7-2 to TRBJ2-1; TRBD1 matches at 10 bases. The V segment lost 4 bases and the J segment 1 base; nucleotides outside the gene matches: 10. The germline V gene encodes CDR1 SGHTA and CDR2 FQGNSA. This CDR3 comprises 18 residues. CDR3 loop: CASSSPDRGRGSYNEQFF. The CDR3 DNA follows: TGTGCCAGCAGCTCACCCGACAGGGGGCGAGGGTCCTACAATGAGCAGTTCTTC.

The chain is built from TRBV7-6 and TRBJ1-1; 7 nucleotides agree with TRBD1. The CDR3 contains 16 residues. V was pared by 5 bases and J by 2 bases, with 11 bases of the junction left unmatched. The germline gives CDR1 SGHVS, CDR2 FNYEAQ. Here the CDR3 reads CASSPRAGQSNTEAFF. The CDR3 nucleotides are TGTGCCAGCAGCCCTAGAGCGGGACAGAGTAACACTGAAGCTTTCTTT.

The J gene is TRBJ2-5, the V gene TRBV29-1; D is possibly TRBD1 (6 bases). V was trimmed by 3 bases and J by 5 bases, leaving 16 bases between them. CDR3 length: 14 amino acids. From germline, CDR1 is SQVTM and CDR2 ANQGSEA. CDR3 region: CSVEAPGTRETQYF. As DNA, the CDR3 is TGCAGCGTTGAGGCTCCCGGGACAAGGGAGACCCAGTACTTC.

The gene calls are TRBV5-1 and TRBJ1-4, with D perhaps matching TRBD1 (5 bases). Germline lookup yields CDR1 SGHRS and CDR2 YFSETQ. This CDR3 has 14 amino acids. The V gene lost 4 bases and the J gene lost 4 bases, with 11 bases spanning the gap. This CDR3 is CASSPTGHNEKLFF. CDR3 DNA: TGCGCCAGCAGCCCCACGGGGCATAATGAAAAACTGTTTTTT.

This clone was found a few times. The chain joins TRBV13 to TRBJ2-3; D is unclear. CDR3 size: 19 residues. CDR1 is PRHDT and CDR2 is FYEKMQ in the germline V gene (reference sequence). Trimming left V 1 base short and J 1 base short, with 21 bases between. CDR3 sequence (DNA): TGTGCCAGCAGCTTAGTACGGTGGGCCCTCCCTCAAGGCACAGATACGCAGTATTTT. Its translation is CASSLVRWALPQGTDTQYF. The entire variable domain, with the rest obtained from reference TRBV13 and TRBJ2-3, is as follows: AAGVIQSPRHLIKEKRETATLKCYPIPRHDTVYWYQQGPGQDPQFLISFYEKMQSDKGSIPDRFSAQQFSDYHSELNMSSLELGDSALYFCASSLVRWALPQGTDTQYFGPGTRLTVL.

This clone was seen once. The CDR3 DNA reads TGTGCCAGCAGACGTAGTGGGACGCAGTATTTT. Amino acids: CASRRSGTQYF. The chain joins TRBV28 to TRBJ2-3; D ambiguous. V lost 6 bases and J lost 9, with 10 bases in between. The CDR3 is 11 residues long. Germline values: CDR1 MDHEN, CDR2 SYDVKM.

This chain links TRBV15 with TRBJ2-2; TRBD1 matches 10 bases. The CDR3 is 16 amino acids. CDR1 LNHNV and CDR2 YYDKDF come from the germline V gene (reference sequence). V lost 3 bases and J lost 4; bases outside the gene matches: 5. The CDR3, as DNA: TGTGCCACCAGCAGGGACAGGGGGGTTCGCACCGGGGAGCTGTTTTTT. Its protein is CATSRDRGVRTGELFF.

The CDR3 DNA reads as TGCGCCAGCAGCGATATTCTCGGACAGGGGATTGGCTACACCTTC. It codes for CASSDILGQGIGYTF. The chain employs TRBV5-1 and TRBJ1-2; 9 bases align to TRBD1. The CDR3 runs to 15 residues. After removal of 4 bases from V and 7 bases from J, the junction contained 11 bases not matched to a gene. Germline CDR1 and CDR2: SGHRS and YFSETQ.